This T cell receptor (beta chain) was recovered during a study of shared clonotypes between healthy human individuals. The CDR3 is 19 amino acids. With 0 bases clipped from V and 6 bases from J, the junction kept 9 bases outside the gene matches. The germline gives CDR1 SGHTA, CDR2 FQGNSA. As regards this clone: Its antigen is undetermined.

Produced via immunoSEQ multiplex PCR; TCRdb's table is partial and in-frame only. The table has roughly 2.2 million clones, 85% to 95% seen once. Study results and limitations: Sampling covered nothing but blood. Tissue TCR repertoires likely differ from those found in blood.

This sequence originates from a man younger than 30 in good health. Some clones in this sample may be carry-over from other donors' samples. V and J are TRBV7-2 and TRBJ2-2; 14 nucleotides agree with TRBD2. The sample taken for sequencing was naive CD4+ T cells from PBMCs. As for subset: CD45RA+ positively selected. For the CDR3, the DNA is TGTGCCAGCAGCTTAGCTGGGACTAGCGGGAGATTTGGTCCCGGGGAGCTGTTTTTT. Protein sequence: CASSLAGTSGRFGPGELFF.